The 13 T cell receptor beta chains below come from one sample, sequenced in a study of cytomegalovirus exposure and HLA in healthy donors. Use of 60 Vbeta and 13 Jbeta primers characterized the PCR. Method: immunoSEQ multiplex PCR; TCRdb's copy keeps in-frame clones and lacks some. Among under 90,000 clones listed, 77% were seen once. Sample: PBMCs. These receptors were taken from a man in his fifties in good health and CMV-seropositive.

The V gene is TRBV4-3, the J gene TRBJ2-5, with a weak D call TRBD2 (5 bases). In germline, CDR1 is LGHNA, CDR2 YSLEER. The CDR3 sequence is 16 residues long. V was shortened by 0 bases and J by 4 bases, with 15 bases between the two germline ends. In DNA form, the CDR3 reads TGCGCCAGCAGCCAAGAGGCGTGGGGAGCCCCAGAGACCCAGTACTTC. Amino acid sequence: CASSQEAWGAPETQYF.

The chain carries TRBV5-1 and TRBJ2-7; 13 bases match TRBD2. The CDR3 is 18 residues long. Germline loops: CDR1 SGHRS, CDR2 YFSETQ. Trimming cost V 4 bases and J 0 bases; bases outside gene matches: 10. The CDR3 loop reads CASSNGTSGASSSYEQYF. DNA of the CDR3: TGCGCCAGCAGCAATGGGACTAGCGGGGCGTCGAGCTCCTACGAGCAGTACTTC.

The chain employs TRBV27 and TRBJ2-7; 16 bases align to TRBD2. The CDR3 spans 15 residues. The ends lost 5 bases at V and 6 bases at J; junction bases unmatched: 4. CDR1 and CDR2 (germline): MNHEY, SMNVEV (reference sequence). The CDR3 region has the DNA TGTGCCAGCAGTGAGGGGACTAGCGGGAGGGGCGAGCAGTACTTC. It translates to CASSEGTSGRGEQYF.

The chain combines TRBV18 with TRBJ1-5; TRBD1 agrees at 9 bases. The ends lost 1 base at V and 5 bases at J; junction bases unmatched: 6. Germline V gene data show CDR1 as KGHSH and CDR2 as LQKENI. CDR3 length equals 16 residues. The CDR3 nucleotides read TGTGCCAGCTCACCACAAGGGACAGGGTCGTATCAGCCCCAGCATTTT. Translating it yields CASSPQGTGSYQPQHF.

V and J are TRBV27 and TRBJ1-2, with TRBD1 matching over 7 bases. CDR1 is MNHEY, CDR2 SMNVEV, per germline (reference sequence). With V trimmed by 5 bases and J by 6 bases, 9 bases remained unmatched. The CDR3 is 14 amino acids. The CDR3 bases are TGTGCCAGCAGTCGGGGACAGAACTCTAATGGCTACACCTTC. It is translated as CASSRGQNSNGYTF.

This chain joins TRBV7-2 and TRBJ1-1, with D tentatively TRBD1 (5 bases). CDR3 length: 15 residues. V was clipped by 5 bases and J by 4 bases, with 17 bases between them. Germline V gene lookup returns CDR1 SGHTA and CDR2 FQGNSA. The CDR3 sequence is CASSPGVWGGTEAFF. CDR3 nucleotide sequence: TGTGCCAGCAGCCCGGGGGTTTGGGGGGGCACTGAAGCTTTCTTT.

The chain uses TRBV5-1 and TRBJ2-5; tentatively, D is TRBD1 (6 bases). This CDR3 is built from 15 residues. Germline CDR1 SGHRS, CDR2 YFSETQ. V shed 0 bases and J shed 4 bases, with 13 bases lying between them. DNA for the CDR3: TGCGCCAGCAGCTTGGAGACAGGCCGACGAGAGACCCAGTACTTC. Protein sequence: CASSLETGRRETQYF.

V gene TRBV2 combines with J gene TRBJ1-1; 7 nucleotides agree with TRBD1. CDR1 is SNHLY, CDR2 FYNNEI, per germline. There are 14 residues in the CDR3. After removal of 6 bases from V and 5 bases from J, the junction contained 9 bases not matched to a gene. The CDR3 nucleotides read TGTGCCAGCAGGGTTCTAACAGGGGAGACTGAAGCTTTCTTT. Encoded protein: CASRVLTGETEAFF.

The chain uses TRBV11-3 and TRBJ2-3, with D uncertain. The germline V gene encodes CDR1 SGHNT and CDR2 YENEEA. V lost 1 base and J lost 0, with 8 bases in between. This CDR3 comprises 15 residues. The CDR3, as DNA: TGTGCCAGCAGCTTAGGAGCCTTGAGCACAGATACGCAGTATTTT. This codes for CASSLGALSTDTQYF.

The rearrangement joins TRBV29-1 to TRBJ2-2, with a possible D match to TRBD1 (6 bases). Germline CDR1 SQVTM, CDR2 ANQGSEA. The V gene lost 7 bases and the J gene lost 1 base, with 19 bases spanning the gap. The CDR3 spans 16 residues. CDR3 DNA sequence: TGCAGCGCTGGGACACCGGGCCGGGGGAACACCGGGGAGCTGTTTTTT. This encodes CSAGTPGRGNTGELFF.

On this clone: Compared with germline, one end of the junction differs, possibly owing to a read error. The chain has TRBV7-9 and TRBJ2-1, with D perhaps matching TRBD1 (5 bases). CDR1 is SEHNR, CDR2 FQNEAQ, per germline (reference sequence). The CDR3 is made up of 15 amino acids. The CDR3 loop reads CSSNPILTEHNEQFF. The CDR3 DNA is TGTTCCAGCAATCCGATTCTGACAGAACACAATGAGCAGTTCTTC.

Worth noting for this clone: Germline and junction disagree at one end, which may indicate a read error. The V gene is TRBV7-9, the J gene TRBJ1-1, with unresolved D. This CDR3 is 14 amino acids long. Germline-derived CDR1 and CDR2 are SEHNR and FQNEAQ (reference sequence). CDR3 sequence reads: CSSSLDWGNTEAFF. In DNA form, the CDR3 reads TGTTCCAGCAGCTTGGACTGGGGGAACACTGAAGCTTTCTTT.

This chain joins TRBV9 and TRBJ2-5; 13 positions agree with TRBD2. Germline CDR1 is SGDLS and CDR2 is YYNGEE. V lost 4 bases, J lost 5 bases, and 8 bases stayed unmatched. This CDR3 comprises 16 residues. The CDR3 loop is CASSPGTSGVGETQYF. The CDR3 nucleotides read TGTGCCAGCAGCCCAGGGACTAGCGGGGTTGGGGAGACCCAGTACTTC.